The 28 T cell receptor beta chains below were found in one sample sequenced in a study of T-cell reconstitution after alpha-beta-depleted transplantation in children. Library preparation (for TCRbeta) was performed with unique molecular identifiers. Each CDR3 protein is one row after TCRdb ran MiXCR on the PCR reads. This sample has 420,000 or so distinct CDR3 sequences, with around 9.9% found just once. Sample: PBMCs from the stem cell graft donor, taken from the stem cell graft. The receptors were gathered from a human donor who donated a stem cell graft to a child with acute myeloid leukemia.

The sample holds one count of this clonotype. V and J are TRBV14 and TRBJ1-1, with 7 bases lining up with TRBD1. CDR3 length: 15 residues. Germline V gene lookup returns CDR1 SGHDN and CDR2 FVKESK. V lost 4 bases to trimming and J lost 0 bases; unmatched junction nucleotides: 5. CDR3 nucleotides: TGTGCCAGCAGCCCGCTACAGGGGATGAACACTGAAGCTTTCTTT. This translates into CASSPLQGMNTEAFF.

This chain joins TRBV5-1 and TRBJ2-7, with D perhaps given as TRBD1 or TRBD2 (5 bases each). V was pared by 0 bases and J by 2 bases, with 9 bases between. The CDR3 spans 14 residues. CDR1 is SGHRS, CDR2 YFSETQ, per germline. CDR3 amino acids: CASSLEEGTYEQYV. CDR3 DNA: TGCGCCAGCAGCTTGGAAGAGGGGACCTACGAGCAGTACGTC.

This clonotype was counted a few times. V gene TRBV20-1 combines with J gene TRBJ2-1, with a tentative D call TRBD2 (7 bases). Trimming removed 1 base at V and 6 bases at J, with 10 bases between. This CDR3 has 13 residues. Germline V gene data show CDR1 as DFQATT and CDR2 as SNEGSKA (reference sequence). The CDR3 bases are TGCAGTGCTAGAGTGGGAGGGGGCAATGAGCAGTTCTTC. Its protein product is CSARVGGGNEQFF.

This sequence joins TRBV6-1 and TRBJ2-2; D may be TRBD1 or TRBD2 (5 bases each). CDR1 MNHNS and CDR2 SASEGT come from the germline V gene. The CDR3 spans 15 residues. Trimming pared 6 bases from V and 7 bases from J, leaving 18 bases between. The CDR3 sequence: CASRPRDLVRGELFF. CDR3 DNA sequence: TGTGCCAGCAGGCCACGGGACCTAGTCCGCGGGGAGCTGTTTTTT.

This clonotype was observed a handful of times. The chain joins TRBV29-1 to TRBJ1-4; possibly TRBD1 for D (5 bases). The CDR3 spans 12 residues. The germline gives CDR1 SQVTM, CDR2 ANQGSEA. Trimming removed 7 bases at V and 4 bases at J, with 10 bases between. The CDR3 DNA is TGCAGCGCCGGCGGGGGTAATGAAAAACTGTTTTTT. The encoded protein is CSAGGGNEKLFF.

This clonotype was recorded many times. The chain links TRBV20-1 to TRBJ2-2, with a tentative D call TRBD2 (5 bases). V was shortened by 2 bases and J by 8 bases, with 15 bases between the two germline ends. The germline V gene has CDR1 DFQATT and CDR2 SNEGSKA (reference sequence). This CDR3 region has 14 residues. CDR3 in DNA: TGCAGTGCTAGACTTCGGGGTATTGGGGGGGAGCTGTTTTTT. Amino acid sequence: CSARLRGIGGELFF.

This clonotype has a count of ten or more. The chain links TRBV15 to TRBJ1-1, with TRBD1 as a possible D gene (5 bases). The CDR3 spans 16 residues. The V gene's germline CDR1 is LNHNV and CDR2 YYDKDF (reference sequence). Trimming took 4 bases from V and 5 from J, leaving 20 bases between them. CDR3 DNA sequence: TGTGCCACCAGCAATTATCAGGTGGAGGGGCGGACTGAAGCTTTCTTT. This codes for CATSNYQVEGRTEAFF.

The chain couples TRBV6-2 or TRBV6-3 to TRBJ2-2, with TRBD2 matching over 13 bases. Germline V gene sequence: CDR1 MNHEY, CDR2 SVGEGT. V gave up 6 bases and J gave up 4 bases; unmatched junction bases: 5. The CDR3 length is 16 residues. CDR3 residues: CASSGLAGAITGELFF. Written as DNA, the CDR3 is TGTGCCAGCAGCGGACTAGCGGGAGCGATCACCGGGGAGCTGTTTTTT.

This clonotype was seen many times. The chain joins TRBV7-9 to TRBJ2-1; no clear D. Germline V gives CDR1 SEHNR, CDR2 FQNEAQ (reference sequence). V gave up 2 bases and J gave up 4 bases, with 9 bases separating them. The CDR3 has 14 amino acids. CDR3 nucleotides: TGTGCCAGCAGCTTATCCAGCAGATACAATGAGCAGTTCTTC. It translates to CASSLSSRYNEQFF.

This clonotype was detected ten times or more. The chain links TRBV5-5 to TRBJ2-4, with D unclear. Germline assignment: CDR1 SGHKS and CDR2 YYEKEE (reference sequence). V gave up 0 bases and J gave up 6 bases, with 7 bases separating them. The CDR3 extends over 13 amino acids. The CDR3: CASSLDRVNIQYF. As DNA, the CDR3 is TGTGCCAGCAGCTTGGACAGAGTAAACATTCAGTACTTC.

This sequence joins TRBV11-1 and TRBJ2-2; 8 nucleotides match TRBD2. The CDR3 totals 13 residues. Trimming took 8 bases from V and 6 from J; bases not matched to a gene: 5. CDR1 is SGHAT and CDR2 is FQDESV in the germline V gene (reference sequence). CDR3 coding DNA: TGTGCCAGCCGGGAGCGGGAGTCCGGGGAGCTGTTTTTT. The encoded protein is CASRERESGELFF.

This clonotype was picked up many times. The CDR3 DNA reads TGCAGTGCGATAGCGGGAAAGTCGAATGAGCAGTTCTTC. Amino acid sequence: CSAIAGKSNEQFF. This sequence joins TRBV20-1 and TRBJ2-1; 8 bases are shared with TRBD2. The J segment lost 7 bases and the V segment lost 6 bases, leaving 8 bases of the junction unmatched. The V gene's germline CDR1 is DFQATT and CDR2 SNEGSKA (reference sequence). The CDR3 consists of 13 residues.

The sample holds a few counts of this clonotype. The V and J genes are TRBV12-3 or TRBV12-4 and TRBJ2-1; the match to TRBD2 covers 15 bases. The junction had 10 bases not matched to a gene; V was cut back by 5 bases and J by 8 bases. This CDR3 comprises 17 residues. CDR3 DNA: TGTGCCAGCAGTCCCGGACTAGCGGGAGGGCGATGGGATGAGCAGTTCTTC. Amino acid sequence: CASSPGLAGGRWDEQFF.

The chain is built from TRBV12-3 or TRBV12-4 and TRBJ2-7; TRBD1 aligns across 7 bases. The CDR3 spans 15 residues. V dropped 6 bases and J dropped 2; count of bases not matched to a gene: 10. The CDR3 region is CASRITGTEAYEQYF. The CDR3, as DNA: TGTGCCAGCAGGATCACCGGGACAGAAGCCTACGAGCAGTACTTC.

This chain connects TRBV6-2 or TRBV6-3 to TRBJ2-5, with TRBD1 as a possible D gene (6 bases). The V end was cut by 6 bases, the J end by 7 bases, with 9 bases between. The germline gives CDR1 MNHEY, CDR2 SVGEGT. CDR3 size: 11 residues. The CDR3: CASSRGGTQYF. The CDR3 DNA is TGTGCCAGCAGCCGAGGGGGGACCCAGTACTTC.

The genes are TRBV12-3 or TRBV12-4 and TRBJ1-2; 10 bases are shared with TRBD1. J lost 2 bases, V lost 6 bases, and 6 bases had no gene match. This CDR3 spans 15 amino acids. As DNA, the CDR3 is TGTGCCAGCAGGGCCGGGACAGGGGAAAACTATGGCTACACCTTC. Protein: CASRAGTGENYGYTF.

This clonotype came up a few times. The rearrangement uses TRBV6-1 and TRBJ2-7; the D gene is possibly TRBD2 (5 bases). The CDR3 runs to 13 residues. With 6 bases removed from V and 0 bases from J, the gap between germline ends came to 9 bases. Germline V gene lookup returns CDR1 MNHNS and CDR2 SASEGT. In DNA form, the CDR3 reads TGTGCCAGCAGACTGACTAACTCCTACGAGCAGTACTTC. Translated: CASRLTNSYEQYF.

The chain links TRBV10-1 to TRBJ1-5; 8 nucleotides align to TRBD1. From germline, CDR1 is WNHNN and CDR2 SYGVQD (reference sequence). The CDR3 is 13 residues long. The V gene end was trimmed by 8 bases and the J gene end by 3 bases; junction bases not matched to a gene: 3. In DNA form, the CDR3 reads TGCGCCAGCGGGACAGGTAACAATCAGCCCCAGCATTTT. Its translation: CASGTGNNQPQHF.

The chain uses TRBV6-1 and TRBJ2-1; 9 bases fit TRBD2. CDR1 and CDR2 (germline): MNHNS, SASEGT. Trimming removed 10 bases from V and 7 bases from J; junction bases left unmatched: 17. The CDR3 sequence is 16 residues long. Here the CDR3 reads CATLPSGMILGNEQFF. The CDR3 DNA reads as TGTGCCACCCTCCCTAGCGGGATGATCTTGGGGAATGAGCAGTTCTTC.

This clonotype was seen a few times. This sequence joins TRBV5-1 and TRBJ2-3; TRBD2 matches at 8 bases. J gave up 4 bases and V 1 base, and 5 bases lay outside the gene matches. This CDR3 region has 15 residues. The V gene's germline CDR1 is SGHRS and CDR2 YFSETQ. CDR3 protein: CASSLNSLAADTQYF. The CDR3 DNA reads TGCGCCAGCAGCTTGAATTCACTAGCGGCAGATACGCAGTATTTT.

The J gene is TRBJ1-2, the V gene TRBV10-3, with D unclear. Trimming shortened V by 4 bases and J by 7 bases, and 7 bases separated the two germline ends. CDR3 length equals 11 residues. Germline V lookup: CDR1 ENHRY, CDR2 SYGVKD. CDR3 in amino acids: CAISADGGYTF. The CDR3 nucleotides are TGTGCCATCAGTGCGGATGGTGGCTACACCTTC.

This clonotype occurred many times. The V gene is TRBV6-5, the J gene TRBJ1-3, with 7 nucleotides matching TRBD1. After removal of 2 bases from V and 3 bases from J, the junction contained 4 bases not matched to a gene. This CDR3 region has 15 residues. Per the germline V gene, CDR1 is MNHEY and CDR2 is SVGAGI. CDR3 coding DNA: TGTGCCAGCAGTTACCCGGACAGGCGTGGAAACACCATATATTTT. Translation gives CASSYPDRRGNTIYF.

This clonotype was picked up a small number of times. The rearrangement uses TRBV27 and TRBJ2-1; D may be TRBD2 (6 bases). Per germline, CDR1 MNHEY and CDR2 SMNVEV (reference sequence). Trimming cost V 6 bases and J 7 bases, with 19 bases left between them. This CDR3 spans 15 amino acids. CDR3 nucleotide sequence: TGTGCCAGCAGCGAGCTTGGGGGAGGTGATAATGAGCAGTTCTTC. Residues: CASSELGGGDNEQFF.

The V gene is TRBV7-6, the J gene TRBJ2-5; D not certain. V was shortened by 2 bases and J by 5 bases, with 15 bases between the two germline ends. Germline values: CDR1 SGHVS, CDR2 FNYEAQ. This CDR3 contains 15 residues. As DNA, the CDR3 is TGTGCCAGCAGCTTATTTATTTCTGGTGGGGAGACCCAGTACTTC. Residues: CASSLFISGGETQYF.

This clonotype was detected ten times or more. The genes are TRBV20-1 and TRBJ2-2; 8 positions agree with TRBD2. V shed 5 bases and J 3 bases; nucleotides not matched to a gene: 2. CDR1 is DFQATT and CDR2 is SNEGSKA in the germline V gene (reference sequence). The CDR3 is 13 amino acids. The CDR3 nucleotides read TGCAGTGCTCCCGGGGGGGACACCGGGGAGCTGTTTTTT. This sequence encodes CSAPGGDTGELFF.

There are a few counts of this clonotype. The V gene is TRBV12-3 or TRBV12-4, the J gene TRBJ2-5; 8 nucleotides agree with TRBD2. V shed 8 bases, J shed 6 bases, and the junction held 14 bases outside the gene matches. The CDR3 is 15 residues long. The CDR3 sequence: CASSLGASGSKTQYF. The DNA for the CDR3 is TGTGCCAGCTCCCTCGGGGCTAGCGGGTCAAAGACCCAGTACTTC.

This clonotype was observed at least ten times. The chain is built from TRBV28 and TRBJ1-1; D is possibly TRBD1 (6 bases). Deletions cut 6 bases from V and 0 bases from J, with 11 bases between. CDR3 length: 14 residues. Germline CDR1 and CDR2: MDHEN and SYDVKM. CDR3 in amino acids: CASRTGLMNTEAFF. CDR3 DNA sequence: TGTGCCAGCAGAACAGGGCTCATGAACACTGAAGCTTTCTTT.

The chain joins TRBV5-1 to TRBJ1-1; a weak D match, TRBD1 (5 bases). CDR3 length: 15 residues. Germline-derived CDR1 and CDR2 are SGHRS and YFSETQ. V was trimmed by 0 bases and J by 3 bases, leaving 12 bases between them. CDR3 sequence (DNA): TGCGCCAGCAGCTTGGCCGGGGGGGACTACACTGAAGCTTTCTTT. Its translation is CASSLAGGDYTEAFF.